This TCR beta chain was retrieved from a study of a mutant IDH1 vaccine in newly diagnosed glioma. Across the study: Previous treatment comprised radiotherapy, temozolomide, or both, mostly both.

Notes on the study in general: Induction of immune responses by the vaccine occurred in about 95% of patients.

The CDR3 runs to 17 residues. Germline values: CDR1 SGDLS, CDR2 YYNGEE. Trimming removed 0 bases from V and 2 bases from J, with 17 bases in between. Turning to this clone: What it binds is not known.

Sequenced by immunoSEQ multiplex PCR; TCRdb stores in-frame clones only, minus some. Of roughly 51,000 clones listed, about three quarters are singletons. Time point of the sample: week 23, last vaccination. The content of each vaccine dose was 300 ug of mutant IDH1 20-mer peptide, and topical imiquimod accompanied it. The astrocytomas were IDH1-mutant, ATRX-negative, and WHO grade 3 or 4. The specimen was PBMCs, collected from a glioma patient whose treatment included an IDH1 peptide vaccine. The origin of this receptor is a woman aged 40 to 50 with glioma. Some clones in this sample may be carry-over from other donors' samples. The genes are TRBV9 and TRBJ1-2; possibly TRBD1 for D (6 bases). The CDR3 is CASSVATGDKTNYGYTF. DNA of the CDR3: TGTGCCAGCAGCGTAGCTACTGGGGACAAAACCAACTATGGCTACACCTTC.